This TCR beta chain stems from a study of OX40 agonist ivuxolimab in advanced cancers. Here immunoSEQ multiplex PCR was the method, and the copy in TCRdb shows in-frame clones only, minus some. The sample consists of 81,000 or so clones, roughly 91% of them appearing once. Germline V gives CDR1 SGHRS, CDR2 YFSETQ. Trimming cost V 0 bases and J 7 bases, with 16 bases left between them. CDR3 size: 16 residues. The chain employs TRBV5-1 and TRBJ1-4; D perhaps matches TRBD1 (6 bases). Specimen: CD4+ or CD8+ T cells sorted from blood, collected in a trial of the OX40 agonist ivuxolimab. This sequence originates from an adult with an advanced solid tumor such as melanoma, head and neck, liver or kidney cancer. DNA for the CDR3: TGCGCCAGCAGCTTGGAGGGGGTTCTGGTTCGTGAAAAACTGTTTTTT. As protein: CASSLEGVLVREKLFF.